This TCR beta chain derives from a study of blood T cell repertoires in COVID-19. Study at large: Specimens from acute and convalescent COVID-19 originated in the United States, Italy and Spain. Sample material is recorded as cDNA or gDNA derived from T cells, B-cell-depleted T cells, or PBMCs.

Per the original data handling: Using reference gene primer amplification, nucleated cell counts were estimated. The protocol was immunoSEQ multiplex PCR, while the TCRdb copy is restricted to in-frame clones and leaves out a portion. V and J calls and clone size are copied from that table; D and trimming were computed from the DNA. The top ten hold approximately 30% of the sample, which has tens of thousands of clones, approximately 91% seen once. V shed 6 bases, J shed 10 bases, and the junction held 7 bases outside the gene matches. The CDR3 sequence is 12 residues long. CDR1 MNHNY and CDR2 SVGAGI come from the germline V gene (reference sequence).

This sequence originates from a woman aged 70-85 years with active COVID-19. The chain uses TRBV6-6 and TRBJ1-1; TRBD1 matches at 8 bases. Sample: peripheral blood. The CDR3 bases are TGTGCCAGCAGCCCGGGACAGGCAGCAGCTTTCTTT. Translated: CASSPGQAAAFF.